This T cell receptor (beta chain) was documented in a study of T cell responses to AZD1222 COVID-19 vaccine. General study points: At 160-218 and 743-854, vaccine-associated CD4 TCRs were dominant, and they spanned spike. The donor cohort was predominantly white British with a female majority, and clonal diversity may have been underestimated.

Profiled with immunoSEQ multiplex PCR; TCRdb holds only in-frame clones, not every one. Altogether 100,000 to 150,000 clones are present, just over 90% being singletons, with the ten largest covering just over 7%. The CDR3 sequence is 14 residues long. Germline V CDR1 and CDR2: LNHDA, SQIVND (reference sequence). Deletions cut 7 bases from V and 1 base from J, with 11 bases between. Notes on this clone: Its antigen is undetermined.

The source was peripheral blood, collected on day 0 of AZD1222 vaccination. The genes are TRBV19 and TRBJ1-5, with a tentative D call TRBD1 (6 bases). This receptor was obtained from an adult in good health. As DNA, the CDR3 is TGTGCCAGTAACCCACAGGGCAGCAATCAGCCCCAGCATTTT. This translates into CASNPQGSNQPQHF. Variable domain in full (rest from reference TRBV19 and TRBJ1-5): DGGITQSPKYLFRKEGQNVTLSCEQNLNHDAMYWYRQDPGQGLRLIYYSQIVNDFQKGDIAEGYSVSREKKESFPLTVTSAQKNPTAFYLCASNPQGSNQPQHFGDGTRLSIL.